This T cell receptor (beta chain) was found in a study of T cell responses to AZD1222 COVID-19 vaccine. Study-level points and caveats: All repertoire sampling was performed exclusively after the peak T cell response.

Trimming removed 4 bases from V and 3 bases from J, with 9 bases in between. CDR1 is SGHDN and CDR2 is FVKESK in the germline V gene. This CDR3 has 13 residues. Using immunoSEQ multiplex PCR, the repertoire was profiled, and TCRdb retains in-frame clones only, with some absent. The sample has roughly 120,000 clones; approximately 90% are singletons. Points on this clone: Its antigen is unidentified.

The source was peripheral blood, collected 28 days after the second AZD1222 dose. The receptor comes from an adult who received the AZD1222 COVID-19 vaccine. The rearrangement links TRBV14 to TRBJ1-2; D call uncertain. This chain's CDR3 is CASSPQPYYGYTF. CDR3 DNA: TGTGCCAGCAGCCCCCAGCCTTACTATGGCTACACCTTC.